This TCR beta chain was identified in a study of chemoradiotherapy in HPV16-positive cancers. Study findings and constraints: Candidate HPV-specific clones and E7-related TCR motifs grew in tumor during treatment.

In the case of this clone: The antigen remains unidentified.

Trimming removed 1 base from V and 0 bases from J, with 7 bases in between. This CDR3 comprises 15 residues. Germline loops: CDR1 LGHNA, CDR2 YSLEER. Clones were sequenced by immunoSEQ multiplex PCR, and TCRdb holds only the in-frame ones, with some missing. The sample contains about 2,500 clones, about 86% of which appear only once. The source of this sequence is a human donor with HPV-associated anogenital cancer. This sequence joins TRBV4-3 and TRBJ2-1; D is uncertain. Sequences were derived from tumor tissue, sampled from a patient who underwent chemoradiotherapy. In nucleotides, the CDR3 is TGCGCCAGCAGCCAAGGAAGGCTCTCCTACAATGAGCAGTTCTTC. It codes for CASSQGRLSYNEQFF.